This TCR beta chain was obtained from a study of blood T cell repertoires in COVID-19. The CDR3 is 13 residues long. Germline V CDR1 and CDR2: SGHTA, FQGTGA. V lost 5 bases and J lost 3, with 10 bases in between. The table came from immunoSEQ multiplex PCR; TCRdb's copy has only in-frame clones and leaves some out. Among more than 95,000 clones listed, more than 85% were seen once. The clonotype originates from a human donor in a cohort sampled during active COVID-19. Sequencing input: peripheral blood. The chain has TRBV7-3 and TRBJ1-1; a weak D match, TRBD1 (6 bases). CDR3 bases: TGTGCCAGCAGCCTCCAGGGGTACACTGAAGCTTTCTTT. It is translated as CASSLQGYTEAFF. Complete variable domain (other parts from reference TRBV7-3 and TRBJ1-1): GAGVSQTPSNKVTEKGKYVELRCDPISGHTALYWYRQSLGQGPEFLIYFQGTGAADDSGLPNDRFFAVRPEGSVSTLKIQRTERGDSAVYLCASSLQGYTEAFFGQGTRLTVV.